This paragraph reports one TCR beta chain. Original processing notes: Amplification from reference gene primers served as the basis for estimated nucleated cell counts. Repertoires were generated with immunoSEQ multiplex PCR, while TCRdb's copy carries only in-frame clones and drops some. Clonal size and the V and J genes are those of that table, whereas D and trimming came from the DNA. The data hold 110,000 to 150,000 clones, with 80% to 90% observed a single time. The data derive from a study of blood T cell repertoires in COVID-19. On the study more broadly: The study drew acute and convalescent COVID-19 samples from the United States, Italy and Spain. The cDNA or gDNA used as material had been derived from T cells, B-cell-depleted T cells, or PBMCs.

The V end was cut by 7 bases, the J end by 0 bases, with 13 bases between. Germline V lookup: CDR1 MNHEY, CDR2 SVGAGI. The CDR3 consists of 15 residues. The rearrangement links TRBV6-5 to TRBJ1-5, with a weak D call TRBD1 (6 bases). Sequenced: peripheral blood. This receptor was identified in a woman aged 45 to 65 with acute or convalescent COVID-19. The CDR3 is CASIGTPTSNQPQHF. The CDR3 bases are TGTGCCAGCATTGGGACACCTACTAGCAATCAGCCCCAGCATTTT.